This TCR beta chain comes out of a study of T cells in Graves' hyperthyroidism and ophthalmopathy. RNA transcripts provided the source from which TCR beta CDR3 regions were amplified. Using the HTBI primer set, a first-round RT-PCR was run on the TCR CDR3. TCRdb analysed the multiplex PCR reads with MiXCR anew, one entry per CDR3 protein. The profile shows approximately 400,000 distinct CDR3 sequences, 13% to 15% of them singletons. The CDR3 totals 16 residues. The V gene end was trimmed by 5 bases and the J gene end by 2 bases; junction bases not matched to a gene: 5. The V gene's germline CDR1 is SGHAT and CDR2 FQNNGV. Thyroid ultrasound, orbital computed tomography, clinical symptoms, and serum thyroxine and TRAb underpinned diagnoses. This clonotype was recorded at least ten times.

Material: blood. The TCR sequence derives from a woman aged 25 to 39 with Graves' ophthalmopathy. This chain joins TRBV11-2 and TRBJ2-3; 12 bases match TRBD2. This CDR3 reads CASSDRTSGNTDTQYF. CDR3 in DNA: TGTGCCAGCAGCGACCGGACTAGCGGGAACACAGATACGCAGTATTTT.